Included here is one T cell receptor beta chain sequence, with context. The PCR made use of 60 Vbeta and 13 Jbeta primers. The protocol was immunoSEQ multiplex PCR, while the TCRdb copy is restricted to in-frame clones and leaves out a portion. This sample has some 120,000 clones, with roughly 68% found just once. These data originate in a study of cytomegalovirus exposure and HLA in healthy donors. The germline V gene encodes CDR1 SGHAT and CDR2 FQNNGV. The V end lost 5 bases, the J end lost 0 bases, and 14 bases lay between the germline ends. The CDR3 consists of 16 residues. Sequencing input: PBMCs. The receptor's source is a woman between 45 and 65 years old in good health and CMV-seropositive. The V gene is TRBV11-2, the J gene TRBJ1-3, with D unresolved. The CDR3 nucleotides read TGTGCCAGCAGCCGTCGGGGTCTCCACTCTGGAAACACCATATATTTT. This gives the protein CASSRRGLHSGNTIYF.